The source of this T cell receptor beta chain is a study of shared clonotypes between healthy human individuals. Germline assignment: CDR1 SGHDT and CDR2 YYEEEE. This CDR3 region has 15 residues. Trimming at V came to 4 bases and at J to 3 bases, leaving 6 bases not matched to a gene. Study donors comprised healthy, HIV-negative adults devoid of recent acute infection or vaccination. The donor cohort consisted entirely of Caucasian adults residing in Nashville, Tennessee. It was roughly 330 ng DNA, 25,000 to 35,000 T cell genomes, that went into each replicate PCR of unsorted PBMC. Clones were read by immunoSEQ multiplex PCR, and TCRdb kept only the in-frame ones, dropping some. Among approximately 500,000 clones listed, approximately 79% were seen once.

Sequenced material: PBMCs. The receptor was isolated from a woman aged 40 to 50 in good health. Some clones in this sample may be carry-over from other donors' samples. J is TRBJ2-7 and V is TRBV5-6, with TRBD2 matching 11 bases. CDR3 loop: CASSQPGLADYEQYF. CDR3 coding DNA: TGTGCCAGCAGCCAACCGGGACTAGCGGACTACGAGCAGTACTTC.